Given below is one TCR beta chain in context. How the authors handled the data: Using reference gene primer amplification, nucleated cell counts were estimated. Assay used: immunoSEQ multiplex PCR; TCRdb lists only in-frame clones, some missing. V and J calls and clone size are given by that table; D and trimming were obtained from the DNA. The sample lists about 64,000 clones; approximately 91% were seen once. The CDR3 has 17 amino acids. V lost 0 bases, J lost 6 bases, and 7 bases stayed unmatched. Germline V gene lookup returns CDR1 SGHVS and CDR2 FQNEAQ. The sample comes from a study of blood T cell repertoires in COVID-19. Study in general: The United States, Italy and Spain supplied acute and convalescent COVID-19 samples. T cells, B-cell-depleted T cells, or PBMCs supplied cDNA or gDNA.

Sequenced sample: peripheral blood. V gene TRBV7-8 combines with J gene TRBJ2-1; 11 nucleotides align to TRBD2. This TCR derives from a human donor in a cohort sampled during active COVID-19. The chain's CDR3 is CASSLAPLAGGPNEQFF. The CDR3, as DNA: TGTGCCAGCAGCTTAGCCCCCTTAGCGGGAGGGCCCAATGAGCAGTTCTTC.